This is a list of T cell receptor beta chains from one sample in a study of cytotoxic CD8 clonotypes in ibrutinib-treated CLL. The protocol was immunoSEQ multiplex PCR, while the TCRdb copy is restricted to in-frame clones and leaves out a portion. The top ten hold roughly 6.3% of the sample, which has 300,000 or so clones, roughly 70% seen once. Sequenced here: PBMCs, sampled after 36 months of ibrutinib treatment. Receptors were obtained from a human donor with chronic lymphocytic leukemia. The CDR3 runs from the conserved cysteine through the conserved F or W. Clone size appears in some rows only: once, few, many, or a class for an expanded clone.

>TRBV9|.|TRBJ1-1
CASSVVPGVEAFF
>TRBV10-3|.|TRBJ2-7
CAISFSGTLAYEQYF
>TRBV7-2|.|TRBJ2-7
CASSGDRDPSYEQYF
>TRBV28|once|TRBJ2-7
CASSGREWTYEQYF
>TRBV5-1|.|TRBJ2-7
CASSLVAGDYEQYF
>TRBV2|.|TRBJ2-3
CASSWDYSTDTQYF
>TRBV4-1|few|TRBJ2-3
CASSQRDSTDTQYF
>TRBV11-2|.|TRBJ2-1
CASSLLASGRSEQFF
>TRBV2|few|TRBJ1-2
CASRGIRVGRGRYGYTF
>TRBV11-3|.|TRBJ1-2
CASSSPGQGALNYGYTF
>TRBV12-5|.|TRBJ2-2
CASATPEGRTGELFF
>TRBV25-1|.|TRBJ1-2
CASMFLGGYTF
>TRBV9|few|TRBJ2-7
CASSVVDSSYEQYF
>TRBV18|.|TRBJ1-5
CASSPGQINQPQHF
>TRBV9|.|TRBJ1-2
CASRRGNYGYTF
>TRBV4-1|.|TRBJ2-1
CASSQDRLAAFYNEQFF
>TRBV5-6|.|TRBJ2-7
CASSFWTVYEQYF
>TRBV11-2|.|TRBJ2-1
CASTRSGSPGNEQFF
>TRBV6-1|.|TRBJ1-1
CASSEARAWGAEAFF
>TRBV19|.|TRBJ2-2
CASSIRLAGFTGELFF
>TRBV20-1|few|TRBJ2-3
CSAPWTDTQYF
>TRBV2|.|TRBJ2-3
CASSAPRSTDTQYF
>TRBV15|few|TRBJ2-7
CATSRDHGYEQYF
>TRBV5-1|.|TRBJ1-5
CASSLNGQGNQPQHF